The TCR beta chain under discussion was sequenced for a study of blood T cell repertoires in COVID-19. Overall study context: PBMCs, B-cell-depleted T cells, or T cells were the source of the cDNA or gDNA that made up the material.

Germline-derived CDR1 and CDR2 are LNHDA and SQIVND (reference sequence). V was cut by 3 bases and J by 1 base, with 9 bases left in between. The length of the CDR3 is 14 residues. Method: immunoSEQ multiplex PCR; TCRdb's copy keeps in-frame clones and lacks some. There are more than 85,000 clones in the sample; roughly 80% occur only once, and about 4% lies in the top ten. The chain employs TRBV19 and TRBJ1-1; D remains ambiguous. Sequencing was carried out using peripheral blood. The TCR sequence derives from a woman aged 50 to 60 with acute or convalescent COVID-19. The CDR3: CASSIKTGNTEAFF. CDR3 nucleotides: TGTGCCAGTAGTATTAAGACTGGGAACACTGAAGCTTTCTTT.